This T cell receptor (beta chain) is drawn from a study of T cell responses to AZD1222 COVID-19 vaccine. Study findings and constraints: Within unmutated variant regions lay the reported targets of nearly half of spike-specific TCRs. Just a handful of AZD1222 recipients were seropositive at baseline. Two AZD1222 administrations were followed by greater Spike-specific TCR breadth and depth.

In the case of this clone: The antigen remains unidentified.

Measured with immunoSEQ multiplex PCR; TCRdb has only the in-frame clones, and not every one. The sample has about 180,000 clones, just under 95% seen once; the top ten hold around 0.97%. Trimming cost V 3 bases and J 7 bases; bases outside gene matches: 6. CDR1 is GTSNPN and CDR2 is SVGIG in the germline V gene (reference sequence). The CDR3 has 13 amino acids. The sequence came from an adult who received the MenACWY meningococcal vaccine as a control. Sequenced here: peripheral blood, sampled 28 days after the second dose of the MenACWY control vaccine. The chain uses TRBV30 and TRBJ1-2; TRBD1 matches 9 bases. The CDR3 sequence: CAWRKQGASGYTF. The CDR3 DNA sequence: TGTGCCTGGAGGAAACAGGGGGCTAGTGGCTACACCTTC.